This T cell receptor (beta chain) was found in a study of T cell clonotyping in hematopoietic cell transplantation. Study details: Pretransplant recipient samples were taken after cytoreduction.

Here immunoSEQ multiplex PCR was the method, and the copy in TCRdb shows in-frame clones only, minus some. The repertoire holds tens of thousands of clones, with under 90% as singletons. Documented time point: recipient sample about 28 days before transplant, after cytoreduction. Blood collection times were about day -28 and days 30, 100, 180 posttransplant. About this clone: The antigen is not known.

Study findings and constraints: After transplant, recipient diversity fell while pathologically expanded clonotypes grew through day 180. Graft donor and pretransplant recipient Inverse Simpson Index values predicted broader posttransplant TCR diversity.

Trimming took 4 bases from V and 5 from J; bases not matched to a gene: 2. The CDR3 extends over 13 amino acids. From germline, CDR1 is SGHNT and CDR2 YYREEE (reference sequence). The chain joins TRBV5-4 to TRBJ2-7; TRBD1 agrees at 11 bases. The material sequenced was peripheral blood mononuclear cells, taken before stem cell transplant. The sequence came from a man aged 55 to 70 with biphenotypic leukemia. Some clones in this sample may be carry-over from other donors' samples. In nucleotides, the CDR3 is TGTGCCAGCAGCCGGACAGGGGGCAACGAGCAGTACTTC. Protein sequence: CASSRTGGNEQYF.